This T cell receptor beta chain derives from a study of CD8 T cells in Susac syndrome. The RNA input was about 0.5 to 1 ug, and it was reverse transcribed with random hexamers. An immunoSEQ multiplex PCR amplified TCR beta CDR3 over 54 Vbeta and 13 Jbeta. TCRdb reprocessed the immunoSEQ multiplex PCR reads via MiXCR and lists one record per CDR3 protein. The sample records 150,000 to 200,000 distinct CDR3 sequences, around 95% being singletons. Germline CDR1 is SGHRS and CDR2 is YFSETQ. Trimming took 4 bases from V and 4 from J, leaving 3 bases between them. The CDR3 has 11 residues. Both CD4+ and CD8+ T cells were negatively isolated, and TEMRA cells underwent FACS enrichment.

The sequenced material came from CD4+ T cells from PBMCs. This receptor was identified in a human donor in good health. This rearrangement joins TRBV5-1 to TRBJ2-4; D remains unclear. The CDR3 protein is CASSEKNIQYF. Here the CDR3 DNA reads TGCGCCAGCAGCGAGAAAAACATTCAGTACTTC.